This T cell receptor beta chain came from a study of neoadjuvant anti-PD-1 for oral cavity cancer. Notes on the study in general: Pretreatment Treg/Th17 ratio correlated inversely with post-treatment tumor clonality.

With regard to this clone: The antigen is not known.

PBMCs were not maintained or expanded in culture before analysis. This table comes from immunoSEQ multiplex PCR, and its TCRdb copy is limited to in-frame clones, with some not included. Of 50,000 to 65,000 clones in the sample, roughly 80% were seen once. The V end lost 0 bases, the J end lost 1 base, and 18 bases lay between the germline ends. Germline values: CDR1 SGHRS, CDR2 YFSETQ. The CDR3 has 18 residues. The chain employs TRBV5-1 and TRBJ2-3; D is undetermined. The clonotype was recovered from a person between 40 and 85 years old with oral cavity squamous cell carcinoma. Sequencing was performed on PBMCs, taken before nivolumab (anti-PD-1) treatment. The CDR3 here is CASSLESSSWRGTDTQYF. In nucleotides, the CDR3 is TGCGCCAGCAGCTTGGAATCATCGTCATGGCGCGGCACAGATACGCAGTATTTT.